Listed below are T cell receptor beta chains from one sample, sequenced in a study of blood T cells in healthy people across ages. In TCRdb, the 5' RACE reads were re-called with MiXCR into one record per CDR3 protein. There are over 950,000 distinct CDR3 sequences in the sample; around 54% occur only once, and 20% to 25% lies in the top ten. Sequencing was performed on blood. These receptors were taken from a woman between 55 and 75 years old in good health. The CDR3 runs from the conserved cysteine through the conserved F or W. A D gene is named only where the DNA matches it firmly.

CDR3 length,D gene,V gene,J gene,CDR3 protein
14,TRBD1,TRBV27,TRBJ1-1,CASSNRGMNTEAFF
14,-,TRBV29-1,TRBJ2-7,CSVEDRTVSYEQYF
16,-,TRBV28,TRBJ2-6,CASSLRGPSGANVLTF
14,-,TRBV7-9,TRBJ1-3,CASSFVNSGNTIYF
15,-,TRBV5-1,TRBJ2-7,CASSLAEKFWGEQYF
15,-,TRBV5-1,TRBJ2-1,CASRFEGPSYNEQFF
17,TRBD1,TRBV7-9,TRBJ1-2,CASSFPEWAGGLGGYTF
12,-,TRBV14,TRBJ1-2,CASSPSGLGYTF
15,-,TRBV4-3,TRBJ1-4,CASSPWGRVAEKLFF
16,TRBD2,TRBV18,TRBJ2-1,CASSTSGTRRYNEQFF
16,-,TRBV20-1,TRBJ2-4,CSARDGVEVAKNIQYF
14,-,TRBV18,TRBJ2-1,CASSGTETYNEQFF
16,-,TRBV7-9,TRBJ2-7,CASSRAVGGIPYEQYF
14,-,TRBV9,-,CASSETGGVYEQYF
14,TRBD1,TRBV20-1,TRBJ1-4,CSARIAAQGEKLFF
14,TRBD1,TRBV20-1,-,CSARDPGGFREQYF
16,-,TRBV12-3/TRBV12-4,TRBJ2-3,CASSLDGRGPGDTQYF
14,-,TRBV20-1,TRBJ2-1,CSAMYPSLYNEQFF
15,TRBD1,TRBV9,TRBJ2-7,CASSVGTGGAYEQYF
15,-,TRBV4-3,-,CASSQDGAAWNEQYF
16,-,TRBV3-1,TRBJ2-7,CASSQSEARSAYEQYF